Below, one T cell receptor (beta chain) is given with its context. There are a few counts of this clonotype. No antigen is known for it. One base away there is no much larger clone; base qualities are not given. Sequencing instrument: Illumina NovaSeq 6000. TCR cDNA was synthesized by 5'RACE template switching, which introduced a universal primer site and unique molecular identifiers. Priming of cDNA synthesis was performed from both the TCR alpha and TCR beta constant segments. Library amplification used two PCR steps, and the second PCR step added sample barcodes and sequencing adapters. Sequencing of the libraries was done on either Illumina HiSeq 2500 (2x100 bp) or NovaSeq (2x150 bp). Regarding the original processing steps: Demultiplexing of reads and collapsing into UMI consensus sequences were performed with MIGEC, and V(D)J alignment was carried out with MiXCR. Vaccine-responding clonotypes were identified with edgeR using replicate PBMC samples, with FDR below 0.01 and a log2 fold change above 5 up to day 15 being required. Each bulk clonotype was labeled CD4 or CD8 based on which sequenced repertoire, CD4 or CD8, contained the clonotype at higher abundance. TCRdb trimmed the raw reads at Q25, called clones with MiXCR and kept productive beta chains. Entries that share a CDR3 protein sequence are merged under the most common genes and DNA. The authors' filters were not applied to this entry. The sample table records 400,000 to 450,000 distinct CDR3 sequences; over 15% of these occur just once. The ten largest clonotypes hold about 18% of the sample.

The sample is drawn from a study of T cells after yellow fever vaccination (dated by TCRdb to the late 2010s). In the study overall: The SMART-Seq v4 Ultra Low Input RNA kit was used to prepare libraries from fractions with low cell numbers. To follow T-cell clones before and after primary and booster YFV17D yellow fever vaccination, bulk TCR alpha and beta repertoires were sequenced over time. Two healthy male donors, one aged 18 to 30 and one aged 30 to 40 years, made up the cohort. Blood was collected at multiple timepoints before and after primary and secondary immunization, and bulk PBMC replicates and cell subsets were isolated.

Results the study describes overall, beyond this receptor: Computational filtering was needed because FACS-sorted repertoires could contain abundant contaminating clonotypes from the bulk population. The study included only a couple of donors, which limits how far the findings can be generalized. Most clones expanded after primary vaccination (around 96% of CD4 and 88% of CD8) were re-detected after the booster, suggesting that broad memory maintenance occurred. Compared with the primary T-cell response, the secondary T-cell response was faster but weaker, reaching its peak on day 5 rather than on day 15. A small fraction of clonotypes showed up in both the CD4 and CD8 compartments, probably as a result of convergent recombination.

The intended sense of this specimen's treatment or condition label: live attenuated yellow fever vaccine strain. At every blood-draw timepoint, two biological replicates of bulk PBMCs were collected. PBMCs were isolated from peripheral blood using a standard Ficoll-Paque protocol. TriZol was used to extract RNA from bulk PBMCs, from CD4 and CD8 fractions, and from dextramer-positive and dextramer-negative fractions. Taken from cysteine to phenylalanine, the CDR3 has 16 residues. CDR3 DNA only is kept here, 48 bases in frame from base 1. Taken from the germline V gene, the CDR1 and CDR2 loops are SGHTA and FQGNSA. V and J are trimmed by 4 bases and 5 bases, and the gene matches miss 11 bases of the junction.

Recombination joined TRBV7-2 with TRBJ2-5; the junction holds 9 bases that match TRBD2. This TCR was sampled from a man between 18 and 29 years old who received the YFV17D yellow fever vaccine. The sample was PBMCs, taken before the yellow fever booster vaccination. The CDR3 protein: CASSSTLAGGQETQYF. The DNA reads TGTGCCAGCAGCTCCACCCTGGCGGGGGGGCAGGAGACCCAGTACTTC.